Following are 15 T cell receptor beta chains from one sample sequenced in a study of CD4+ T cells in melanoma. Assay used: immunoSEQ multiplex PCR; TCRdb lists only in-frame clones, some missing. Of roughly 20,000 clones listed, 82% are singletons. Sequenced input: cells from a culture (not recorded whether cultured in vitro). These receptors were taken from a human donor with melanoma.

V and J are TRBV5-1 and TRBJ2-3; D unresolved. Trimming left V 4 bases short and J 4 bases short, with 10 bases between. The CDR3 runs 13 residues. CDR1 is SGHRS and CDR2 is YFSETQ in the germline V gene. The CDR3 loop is CASSHPRSDTQYF. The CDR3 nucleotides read TGCGCCAGCAGCCACCCGAGGTCAGATACGCAGTATTTT.

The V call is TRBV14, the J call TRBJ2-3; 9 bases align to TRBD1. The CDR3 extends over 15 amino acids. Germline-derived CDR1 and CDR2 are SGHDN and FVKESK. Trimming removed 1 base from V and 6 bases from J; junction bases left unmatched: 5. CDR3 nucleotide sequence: TGTGCCAGCAGCCAAGGCGGGACAGGGTTGGATACGCAGTATTTT. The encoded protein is CASSQGGTGLDTQYF.

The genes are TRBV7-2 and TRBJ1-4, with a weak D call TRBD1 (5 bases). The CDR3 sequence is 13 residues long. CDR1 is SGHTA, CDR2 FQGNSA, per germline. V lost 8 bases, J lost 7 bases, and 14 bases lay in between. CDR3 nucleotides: TGTGCCAGCTCGGCAGGGTTCATTGAAAAACTGTTTTTT. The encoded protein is CASSAGFIEKLFF.

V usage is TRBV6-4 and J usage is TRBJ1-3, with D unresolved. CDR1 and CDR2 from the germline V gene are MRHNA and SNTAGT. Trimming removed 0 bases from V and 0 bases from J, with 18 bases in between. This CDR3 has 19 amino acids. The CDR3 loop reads CASSDSFVKYVRSGNTIYF. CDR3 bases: TGTGCCAGCAGTGACTCTTTCGTGAAATATGTACGCTCTGGAAACACCATATATTTT.

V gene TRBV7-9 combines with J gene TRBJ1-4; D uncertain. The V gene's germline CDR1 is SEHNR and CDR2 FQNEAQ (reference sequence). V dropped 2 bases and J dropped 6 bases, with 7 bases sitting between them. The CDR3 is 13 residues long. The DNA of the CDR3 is TGTGCCAGCAGCTTATTTGGGGATGAAAAACTGTTTTTT. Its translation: CASSLFGDEKLFF.

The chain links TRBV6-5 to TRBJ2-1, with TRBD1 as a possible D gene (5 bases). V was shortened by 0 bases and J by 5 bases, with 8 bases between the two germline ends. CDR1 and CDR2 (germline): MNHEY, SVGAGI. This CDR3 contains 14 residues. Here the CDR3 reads CASSYSARDNEQFF. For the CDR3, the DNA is TGTGCCAGCAGTTACTCGGCCAGGGACAATGAGCAGTTCTTC.

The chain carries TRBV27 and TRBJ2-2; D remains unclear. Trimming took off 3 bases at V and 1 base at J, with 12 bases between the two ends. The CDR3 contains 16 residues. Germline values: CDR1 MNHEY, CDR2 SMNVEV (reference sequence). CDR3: CASSLVGQWNTGELFF. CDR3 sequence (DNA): TGTGCCAGCAGTTTGGTCGGGCAATGGAACACCGGGGAGCTGTTTTTT.

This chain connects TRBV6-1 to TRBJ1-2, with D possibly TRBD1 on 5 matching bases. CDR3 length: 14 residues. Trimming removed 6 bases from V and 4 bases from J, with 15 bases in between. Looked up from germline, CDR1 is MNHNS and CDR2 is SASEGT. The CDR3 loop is CASRNPTGFYGYTF. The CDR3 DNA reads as TGTGCCAGCAGGAACCCTACAGGATTCTATGGCTACACCTTC.

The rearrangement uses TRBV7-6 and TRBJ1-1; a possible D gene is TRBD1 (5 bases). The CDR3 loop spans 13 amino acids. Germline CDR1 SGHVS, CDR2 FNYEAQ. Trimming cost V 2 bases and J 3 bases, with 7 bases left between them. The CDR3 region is CASSLQGYTEAFF. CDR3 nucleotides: TGTGCCAGCAGCTTACAGGGATACACTGAAGCTTTCTTT.

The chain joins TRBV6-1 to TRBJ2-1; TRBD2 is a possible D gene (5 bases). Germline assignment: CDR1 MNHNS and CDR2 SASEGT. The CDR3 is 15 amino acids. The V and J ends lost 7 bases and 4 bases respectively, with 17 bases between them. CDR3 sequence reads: CASKPPFGVYNEQFF. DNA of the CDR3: TGTGCCAGCAAGCCACCTTTCGGGGTTTACAATGAGCAGTTCTTC.

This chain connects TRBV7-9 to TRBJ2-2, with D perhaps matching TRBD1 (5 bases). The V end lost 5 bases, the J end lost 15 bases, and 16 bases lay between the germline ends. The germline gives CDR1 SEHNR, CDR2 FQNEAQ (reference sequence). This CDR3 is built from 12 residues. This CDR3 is CASSPRRAALFF. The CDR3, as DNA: TGTGCCAGCAGCCCCCGCAGGGCAGCGTTGTTTTTT.

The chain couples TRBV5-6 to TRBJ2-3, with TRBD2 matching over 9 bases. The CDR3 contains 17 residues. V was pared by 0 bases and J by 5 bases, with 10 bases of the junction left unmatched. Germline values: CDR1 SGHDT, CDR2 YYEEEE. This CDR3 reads CASSLDGGGAREDTQYF. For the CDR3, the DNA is TGTGCCAGCAGCTTGGATGGCGGGGGGGCCCGTGAAGATACGCAGTATTTT.

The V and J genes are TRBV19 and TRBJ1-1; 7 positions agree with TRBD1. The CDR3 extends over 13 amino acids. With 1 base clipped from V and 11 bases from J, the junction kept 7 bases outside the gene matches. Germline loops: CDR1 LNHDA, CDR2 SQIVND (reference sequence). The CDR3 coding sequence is TGTGCCAGTAGTATAGGCCGACAGGGTCGGGCTTTCTTT. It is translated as CASSIGRQGRAFF.

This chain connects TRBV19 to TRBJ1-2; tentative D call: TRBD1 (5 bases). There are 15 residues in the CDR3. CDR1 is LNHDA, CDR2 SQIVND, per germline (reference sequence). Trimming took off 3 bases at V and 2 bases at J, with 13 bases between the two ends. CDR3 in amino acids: CASSIGTGSNYGYTF. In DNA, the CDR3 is TGTGCCAGTAGTATTGGCACAGGCTCGAACTATGGCTACACCTTC.

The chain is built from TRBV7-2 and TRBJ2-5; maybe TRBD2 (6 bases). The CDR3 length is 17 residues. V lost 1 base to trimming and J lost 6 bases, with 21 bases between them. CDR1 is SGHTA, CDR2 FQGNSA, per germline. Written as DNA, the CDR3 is TGTGCCAGCAGCTTAGGGAGGGGTCTCCTAACCTCAAAGACCCAGTACTTC. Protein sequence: CASSLGRGLLTSKTQYF.